The table lists the clone carrying this T cell receptor beta chain with many counts. Germline DNA was extracted too, while blood RNA derived from unsorted whole blood. This record comes from a study of tumor-infiltrating lymphocytes in primary liver carcinoma. Production of TCR beta cDNA used around 500 ng total RNA together with a constant-region primer. Amplification in three nested multiplex PCR rounds with slightly modified ARM-PCR gave rise to TCR beta libraries. Each of the first two PCR rounds ran around 10 cycles with TRBV1-TRBV30 forward and C-beta reverse primers. TCRdb processed the multiplex PCR reads anew with MiXCR; each CDR3 protein has one entry. Here the sample spans approximately 210,000 distinct CDR3 sequences, less than 65% being singletons. There are 14 residues in the CDR3. The V gene's germline CDR1 is ENHRY and CDR2 SYGVKD. Trimming took 2 bases from V and 3 from J; bases not matched to a gene: 3.

The gene calls are TRBV10-3 and TRBJ2-5, with 7 bases fitting TRBD2. The receptor was isolated from a woman between 55 and 75 years old with primary liver carcinoma and hepatitis B virus infection. The specimen sequenced was peripheral blood. The CDR3 here is CAISEAGVEETQYF. Written as DNA, the CDR3 is TGTGCCATCAGTGAGGCGGGAGTGGAAGAGACCCAGTACTTC.